This T cell receptor (beta chain) was observed in a study of tumor-infiltrating lymphocytes in primary liver carcinoma. Study information: Resection treated the patients' primary liver carcinoma.

Germline V gene data show CDR1 as KGHSH and CDR2 as LQKENI. V lost 3 bases and J 8 bases, leaving 14 bases between the germline ends. The length of the CDR3 is 15 residues. A primer matching the constant region was used to make TCR beta cDNA from around 550 ng of total RNA. ARM-PCR, slightly modified, supplied the TCR beta libraries through three nested multiplex PCR rounds. In the first two PCR rounds, TRBV1-TRBV30 forward primers were paired with a C-beta reverse primer, and each round lasted nine to ten cycles. TCRdb re-analysed the multiplex PCR reads in MiXCR, keeping a single row per CDR3 protein. The sample shows about 210,000 distinct CDR3 sequences, roughly 61% of them seen only once. Blood RNA was derived from unsorted whole blood, and germline DNA was extracted too. Patients showed chronic HBV infection and an absence of prior treatment.

Sequencing input: peripheral blood. The sequence came from an older woman with primary liver carcinoma and hepatitis B virus infection. J is TRBJ1-6 and V is TRBV18; D possibly corresponds to TRBD1 (6 bases). In DNA, the CDR3 is TGTGCCAGCTCACCGTTTACAGGGAGGGATTCACCCCTCCACTTT. Protein sequence: CASSPFTGRDSPLHF.